These T cell receptor beta chains were read from a single sample in a study of identical twins. TCRdb reanalysed the 5' RACE reads using MiXCR and keeps one entry per CDR3 protein. Of over 500,000 distinct CDR3 sequences listed, 22% are singletons. The data were also submitted as part of a second study, on T cells expressing NK-cell markers.

Sequencing used CD4+ T cells sorted from blood. Every receptor here comes from a young woman in good health. Each CDR3 is given with its conserved first and last residue. A D gene is named only where the DNA matches it firmly. Rows give clone size only sometimes, using once, few, many, or a class for an expanded clone.

D: -
J: TRBJ2-7
size: -
V: TRBV20-1
DNA: TGCAGTGCTACCCCGCCAACAGGGAAAAGCGACGAGCAGTACTTC
CDR3: CSATPPTGKSDEQYF

D: TRBD1
J: TRBJ2-1
size: few
V: TRBV12-5
DNA: TGTGCTAGTGGGGGGGACAGGGAGGTCAATGAGCAGTTCTTC
CDR3: CASGGDREVNEQFF

D: -
J: TRBJ1-1
size: few
V: TRBV10-1
DNA: TGCGCCAGCAGTGAAGTCCCGGGGGTCACTGAAGCTTTCTTT
CDR3: CASSEVPGVTEAFF

D: -
J: TRBJ1-3
size: -
V: TRBV10-2
DNA: TGCGCCAGCAGTGAGTCGGTTGGAAACACCATATATTTT
CDR3: CASSESVGNTIYF

D: -
J: TRBJ2-7
size: -
V: TRBV15
DNA: TGTGCCACCAGCAGAGATGGTCCCTACGAGCAGTACTTC
CDR3: CATSRDGPYEQYF

D: -
J: TRBJ2-2
size: -
V: TRBV5-1
DNA: TGCGCCAGCAGCTTAGGAGGGCCGGCCACCGGGGAGCTGTTTTTT
CDR3: CASSLGGPATGELFF

D: -
J: TRBJ2-7
size: -
V: TRBV5-1
DNA: TGCGCCAGCAGCTCTATATGGACCGCTACGGGGCCTGTCGAGCAGTACTTC
CDR3: CASSSIWTATGPVEQYF

D: -
J: TRBJ2-3
size: few
V: TRBV7-2
DNA: TGTGCCAGCAGCTCCCGCCAAGGGATTCGCACAGATACGCAGTATTTT
CDR3: CASSSRQGIRTDTQYF

D: TRBD2
J: TRBJ2-1
size: few
V: TRBV20-1
DNA: TGCAGTGCTATTTTAATTTCGGGACTAGTCTTAAATGAGCAGTTCTTC
CDR3: CSAILISGLVLNEQFF

D: TRBD2
J: TRBJ2-5
size: -
V: TRBV3-1
DNA: TGTGCCAGCAGCCAAGAGGGCCCAGCGGGGAGTAAGGAGACCCAGTACTTC
CDR3: CASSQEGPAGSKETQYF

D: -
J: TRBJ2-7
size: -
V: TRBV12-5
DNA: TGTGCTAGTCTCGCCCCTGGACTTTCCTACGAGCAGTACTTC
CDR3: CASLAPGLSYEQYF

D: -
J: TRBJ1-1
size: few
V: TRBV10-3
DNA: TGTGCCATCAGGGACCTTTCAGAGGGGAACACTGAAGCTTTCTTT
CDR3: CAIRDLSEGNTEAFF

D: -
J: TRBJ1-2
size: few
V: TRBV12-3/TRBV12-4
DNA: TGTGCCAGCAGTTTACCGACAGAAGGCGGCTACACCTTC
CDR3: CASSLPTEGGYTF

D: -
J: TRBJ2-1
size: many
V: TRBV29-1
DNA: TGCAGCGTTAACAGGCCTTACTCCTACAATGAGCAGTTCTTC
CDR3: CSVNRPYSYNEQFF

D: TRBD2
J: TRBJ2-2
size: few
V: TRBV20-1
DNA: TGCAGTGCACGGCTAGCGGCGAACACCGGGGAGCTGTTTTTT
CDR3: CSARLAANTGELFF

D: -
J: TRBJ2-7
size: -
V: TRBV7-2
DNA: TGTGCCAGCAGCTTAGCCTTTAACCGGGAGTACGAGCAGTACTTC
CDR3: CASSLAFNREYEQYF

D: -
J: TRBJ2-1
size: -
V: TRBV12-3/TRBV12-4
DNA: TGTGCCAGCAGTAACAATGAGCAGTTCTTC
CDR3: CASSNNEQFF

D: TRBD2
J: TRBJ2-1
size: -
V: TRBV3-1
DNA: TGTGCCAGCAGCCAAGCACGGGGACTAGCGGTAAACGAGCAGTTCTTC
CDR3: CASSQARGLAVNEQFF

D: TRBD2
J: TRBJ2-2
size: -
V: TRBV19
DNA: TGTGCCAGTAGTATCCCCACTAGCGGGGGGTGGGCCGGGGAGCTGTTTTTT
CDR3: CASSIPTSGGWAGELFF

D: TRBD1
J: TRBJ1-5
size: -
V: TRBV10-3
DNA: TGTGCCATCAGTGAGGGGAGGGGGCTGGATAGCAATCAGCCCCAGCATTTT
CDR3: CAISEGRGLDSNQPQHF

D: -
J: TRBJ2-1
size: -
V: TRBV5-1
DNA: TGCGCCAGCAGAACAGGCGGGGTGGGACTTAAGCTCTTC
CDR3: CASRTGGVGLKLF

D: TRBD1
J: TRBJ1-1
size: -
V: TRBV12-3/TRBV12-4
DNA: TGTGCCAGCAGTCCAGCCGACAGGGCTGTCACTGAAGCTTTCTTT
CDR3: CASSPADRAVTEAFF

D: -
J: TRBJ2-7
size: few
V: TRBV29-1
DNA: TGCAGCGTTGCAGGGGACAACTCCTACGAGCAGTACTTC
CDR3: CSVAGDNSYEQYF

D: TRBD1
J: TRBJ2-5
size: -
V: TRBV5-1
DNA: TGCGCCAGCAGCCCCCGGACAGGGTCTGAAGAGACCCAGTACTTC
CDR3: CASSPRTGSEETQYF

D: -
J: TRBJ2-5
size: few
V: TRBV20-1
DNA: TGCAGTGCTAGAGGCGGACCCCAAGAGACCCAGTACTTC
CDR3: CSARGGPQETQYF